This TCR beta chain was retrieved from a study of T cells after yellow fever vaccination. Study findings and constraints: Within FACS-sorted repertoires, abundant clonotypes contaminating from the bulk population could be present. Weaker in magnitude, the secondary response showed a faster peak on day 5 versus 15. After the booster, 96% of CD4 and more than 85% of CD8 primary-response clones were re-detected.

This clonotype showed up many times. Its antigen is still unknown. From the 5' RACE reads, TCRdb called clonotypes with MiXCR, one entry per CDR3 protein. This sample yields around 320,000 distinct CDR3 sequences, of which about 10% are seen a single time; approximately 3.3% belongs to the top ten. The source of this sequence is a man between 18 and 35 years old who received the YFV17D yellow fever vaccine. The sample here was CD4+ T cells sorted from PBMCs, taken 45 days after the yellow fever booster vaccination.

CDR3 residues: CASSLVQGGNEKLFF. The CDR3 nucleotides read TGCGCCAGCAGCTTGGTCCAGGGTGGTAATGAAAAACTGTTTTTT. The V gene is TRBV5-1, the J gene TRBJ1-4; possible D gene TRBD1, 5 bases. V was cut by 0 bases and J by 4 bases, with 10 bases left in between. CDR3 length equals 15 residues. Germline V gene lookup returns CDR1 SGHRS and CDR2 YFSETQ.